A single sample is the source of the 2 T cell receptor beta chains below, sequenced in a study of blood T cell repertoires in COVID-19. The repertoire was sequenced with immunoSEQ multiplex PCR; TCRdb's copy has only in-frame clones and lacks some. This sample has 190,000 or so clones, with about four fifths found just once. What was sequenced was PBMCs or T cells enriched from blood (not recorded which). The origin of the receptors is a man in his forties who had recovered from COVID-19.

In its sample, this clone was seen a few times. The chain carries TRBV19 and TRBJ2-3; TRBD1 matches at 7 bases. The CDR3 contains 14 residues. From germline, CDR1 is LNHDA and CDR2 SQIVND (reference sequence). V lost 6 bases and J lost 4; bases outside the gene matches: 7. The CDR3 DNA sequence: TGTGCCAGTAGACGCGACAGGGTGGCAGATACGCAGTATTTT. Its translation is CASRRDRVADTQYF.

V gene TRBV11-2 combines with J gene TRBJ1-1, with D possibly being TRBD1 (6 bases). The V end was cut by 3 bases, the J end by 3 bases, with 14 bases between. The CDR3 is made up of 15 amino acids. Germline V lookup: CDR1 SGHAT, CDR2 FQNNGV. CDR3 sequence: CASSLSGTLDTEAFF. The CDR3 DNA follows: TGTGCCAGCAGCTTGAGTGGGACATTGGACACTGAAGCTTTCTTT.